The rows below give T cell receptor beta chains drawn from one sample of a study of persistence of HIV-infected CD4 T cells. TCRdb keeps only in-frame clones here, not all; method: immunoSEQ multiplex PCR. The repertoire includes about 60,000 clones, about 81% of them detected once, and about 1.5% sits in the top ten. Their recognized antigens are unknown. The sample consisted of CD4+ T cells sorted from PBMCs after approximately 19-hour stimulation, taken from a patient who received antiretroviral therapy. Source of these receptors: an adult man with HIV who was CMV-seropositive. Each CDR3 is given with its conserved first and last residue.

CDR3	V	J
CASSLAQGLGSPLHF	TRBV6-4	TRBJ1-6
CASSLSQGALNTEAFF	TRBV7-2	TRBJ1-1
CASSLGVGQGASTNEKLFF	TRBV7-9	TRBJ1-4
CASSPPVGSNTEAFF	TRBV18	TRBJ1-1
CASSHSGQGSEPQHF	TRBV6-5	TRBJ1-5
CASSIGGQGAGETQYF	TRBV19	TRBJ2-5
CASSLAGERTGELFF	TRBV5-1	TRBJ2-2
CATSDLGRAQPQHF	TRBV24-1	TRBJ1-5
CASASDKNYGYTF	TRBV2	TRBJ1-2
CASISRTYNEQFF	TRBV2	TRBJ2-1
CASAGERNTEAFF	TRBV2	TRBJ1-1
CASSGRELAGGANTGELFF	TRBV6-1	TRBJ2-2
CASSQGYADANYGYTF	TRBV4-1	TRBJ1-2
CASSQDQGFSGANVLTF	TRBV4-1	TRBJ2-6
CASSLGTAGNTIYF	TRBV7-8	TRBJ1-3
CASSLGTGGIAKNIQYF	TRBV19	TRBJ2-4
CASSLGARVDTEAFF	TRBV7-6	TRBJ1-1
CASSQDSQTNRGYTF	TRBV4-1	TRBJ1-2
CASTKQGGPAEAFF	TRBV27	TRBJ1-1
CASSIPGTGELFF	TRBV5-1	TRBJ2-2
CASTPPTENTEAFF	TRBV19	TRBJ1-1
CASSLSLGTSSYNEQFF	TRBV7-9	TRBJ2-1
CASSPGTANTEAFF	TRBV7-8	TRBJ1-1
CASSPRTGTGYGGSGYTF	TRBV28	TRBJ1-2
CASSATRRGSNYGYTF	TRBV19	TRBJ1-2
CASSEYAGTRSSPLHF	TRBV25-1	TRBJ1-6
CASSYRRATRGYTF	TRBV6-5	TRBJ1-2
CASSFDGTSTDTQYF	TRBV27	TRBJ2-3
CASRSDSESYEQYF	TRBV7-9	TRBJ2-7
CASSLPDTQYF	TRBV7-4	TRBJ2-3
CASSQVARAGNTIYF	TRBV3-1/TRBV3-2	TRBJ1-3
CASSYHGPTDQPQHF	TRBV28	TRBJ1-5
CASSVQGQRGDEQYF	TRBV9	TRBJ2-7
CASSQRGVSNQPQHF	TRBV4-1	TRBJ1-5
CASSALQGGTSDTQYF	TRBV5-1	TRBJ2-3
CASSSRLAGGLNTGELFF	TRBV5-4	TRBJ2-2
CASSDSWGLAVGEQFF	TRBV6-4	TRBJ2-1
CASSSTGIGSGANVLTF	TRBV7-3	TRBJ2-6
CASSQGYNEQFF	TRBV3-1/TRBV3-2	TRBJ2-1
CASSLESPGELFF	TRBV11-3	TRBJ2-2